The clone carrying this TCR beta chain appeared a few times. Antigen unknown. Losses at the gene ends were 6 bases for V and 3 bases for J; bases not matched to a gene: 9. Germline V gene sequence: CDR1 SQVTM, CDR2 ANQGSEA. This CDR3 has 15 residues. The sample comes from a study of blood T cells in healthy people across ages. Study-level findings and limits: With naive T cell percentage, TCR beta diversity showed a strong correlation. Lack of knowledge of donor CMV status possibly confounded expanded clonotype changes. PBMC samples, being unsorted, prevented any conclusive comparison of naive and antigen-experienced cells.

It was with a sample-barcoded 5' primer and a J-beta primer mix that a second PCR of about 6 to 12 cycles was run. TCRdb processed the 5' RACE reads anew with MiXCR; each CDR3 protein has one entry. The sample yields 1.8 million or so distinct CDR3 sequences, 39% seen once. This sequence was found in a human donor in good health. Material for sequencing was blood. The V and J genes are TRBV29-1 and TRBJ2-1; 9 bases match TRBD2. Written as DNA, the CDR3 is TGCAGCGTAATACGACGTAGCGGGGGCTACAATGAGCAGTTCTTC. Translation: CSVIRRSGGYNEQFF.